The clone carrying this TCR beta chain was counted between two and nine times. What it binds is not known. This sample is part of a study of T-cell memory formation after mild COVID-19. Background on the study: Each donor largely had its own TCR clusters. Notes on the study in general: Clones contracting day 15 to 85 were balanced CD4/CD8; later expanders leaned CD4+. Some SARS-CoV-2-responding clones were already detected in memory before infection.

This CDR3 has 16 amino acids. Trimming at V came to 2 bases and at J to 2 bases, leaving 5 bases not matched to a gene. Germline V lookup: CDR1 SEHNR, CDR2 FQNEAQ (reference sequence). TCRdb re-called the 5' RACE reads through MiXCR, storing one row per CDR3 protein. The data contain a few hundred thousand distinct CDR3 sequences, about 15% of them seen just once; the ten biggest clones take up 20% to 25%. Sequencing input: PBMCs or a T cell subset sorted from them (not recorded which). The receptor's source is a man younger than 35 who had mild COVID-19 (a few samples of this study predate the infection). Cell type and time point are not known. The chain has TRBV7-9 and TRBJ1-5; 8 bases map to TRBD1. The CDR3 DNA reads TGTGCCAGCAGCTTATACAGGGGGATTGGCAATCAGCCCCAGCATTTT. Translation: CASSLYRGIGNQPQHF. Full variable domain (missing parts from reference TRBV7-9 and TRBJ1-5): DTGVSQNPRHKITKRGQNVTFRCDPISEHNRLYWYRQTLGQGPEFLTYFQNEAQLEKSRLLSDRFSAERPKGSFSTLEIQRTEQGDSAMYLCASSLYRGIGNQPQHFGDGTRLSIL.